This TCR beta chain comes out of a study of blood T cells in healthy people across ages. About the study: Roughly one uniquely barcoded beta molecule per two T cells was captured.

General study results and limits: Donors of long life had a larger count of naive CD4+ cells and greater diversity than aged donors.

Germline lookup yields CDR1 SGHAT and CDR2 FQNNGV. The CDR3 sequence is 17 residues long. V was clipped by 4 bases and J by 1 base; unmatched bases: 12. Primed by a sample-barcoded 5' primer and a J-beta primer mix, a second PCR proceeded for roughly 7 to 11 cycles. Each CDR3 protein gets one entry after TCRdb re-called the 5' RACE reads with MiXCR. The data hold approximately 700,000 distinct CDR3 sequences, with approximately 29% observed a single time. Notes on this clonotype: Its antigen is as yet unknown.

This TCR was sampled from a woman of 80 years or more in good health. This chain links TRBV11-2 with TRBJ1-1, with TRBD1 matching 7 bases. Sequences were obtained from blood. The CDR3 DNA follows: TGTGCCAGCAGCTCACCACGGACAGGACGATCGAACACTGAAGCTTTCTTT. Residues: CASSSPRTGRSNTEAFF.